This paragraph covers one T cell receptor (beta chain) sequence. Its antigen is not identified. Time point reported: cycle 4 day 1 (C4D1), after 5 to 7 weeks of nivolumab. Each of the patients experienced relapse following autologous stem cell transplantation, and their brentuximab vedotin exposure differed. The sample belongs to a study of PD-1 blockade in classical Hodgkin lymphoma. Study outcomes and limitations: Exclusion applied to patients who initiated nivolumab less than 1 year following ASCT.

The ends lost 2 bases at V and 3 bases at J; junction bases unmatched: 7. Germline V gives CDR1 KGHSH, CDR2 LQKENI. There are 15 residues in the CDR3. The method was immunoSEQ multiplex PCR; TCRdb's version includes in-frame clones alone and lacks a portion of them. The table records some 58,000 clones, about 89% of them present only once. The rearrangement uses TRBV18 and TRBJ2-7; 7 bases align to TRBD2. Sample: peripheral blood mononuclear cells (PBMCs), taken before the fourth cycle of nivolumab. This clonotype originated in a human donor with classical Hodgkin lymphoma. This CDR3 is CASSPIERGVYEQYF. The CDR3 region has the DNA TGTGCCAGCTCACCAATCGAGCGGGGTGTCTACGAGCAGTACTTC.